These 18 T cell receptor beta chains were sequenced from one sample in a study of long-term antiretroviral therapy in people with HIV. Run at survey level, the immunoSEQ assay was version v3.0. Sequencing used immunoSEQ multiplex PCR; TCRdb keeps in-frame clones, though not all of them. The sample holds roughly 30,000 clones, about 84% seen once. Sequenced here: unsorted PBMCs, sampled 4.8 to 5 years after starting antiretroviral therapy. These receptors were obtained from a man between 40 and 49 years old with HIV.

The rearrangement links TRBV11-2 to TRBJ2-7; tentatively, D is TRBD1 or TRBD2 (5 bases each). The CDR3 spans 14 residues. CDR1 and CDR2 from the germline V gene are SGHAT and FQNNGV. V was pared by 5 bases and J by 5 bases, with 16 bases between. The CDR3 sequence is CASSRDGYSDEQYF. For the CDR3, the DNA is TGTGCCAGCAGCCGGGACGGCTATTCAGACGAGCAGTACTTC. The whole variable domain, remainder taken from reference TRBV11-2 and TRBJ2-7, is EAGVAQSPRYKIIEKRQSVAFWCNPISGHATLYWYQQILGQGPKLLIQFQNNGVVDDSQLPKDRFSAERLKGVDSTLKIQPAKLEDSAVYLCASSRDGYSDEQYFGPGTRLTVT.

The chain carries TRBV13 and TRBJ2-7, with 12 bases lining up with TRBD2. The germline CDR1 and CDR2 sequences are PRHDT and FYEKMQ (reference sequence). J gave up 1 base and V 3 bases, and 4 bases lay outside the gene matches. The CDR3 is 16 residues long. The CDR3 loop reads CASSFRLAGVSYEQYF. In nucleotides, the CDR3 is TGTGCCAGCAGCTTCAGACTAGCGGGGGTTTCCTACGAGCAGTACTTC. The complete variable domain, with remaining parts taken from reference TRBV13 and TRBJ2-7, reads AAGVIQSPRHLIKEKRETATLKCYPIPRHDTVYWYQQGPGQDPQFLISFYEKMQSDKGSIPDRFSAQQFSDYHSELNMSSLELGDSALYFCASSFRLAGVSYEQYFGPGTRLTVT.

The genes are TRBV27 and TRBJ1-1; TRBD1 matches 8 bases. The CDR3 has 16 residues. J lost 1 base, V lost 8 bases, and 12 bases had no gene match. Per germline, CDR1 MNHEY and CDR2 SMNVEV (reference sequence). Here the CDR3 reads CASGRQGRVPNTEAFF. CDR3 in DNA: TGTGCCAGCGGCCGACAGGGGAGAGTACCGAACACTGAAGCTTTCTTT.

In this sample, this clone turned up once. The V and J genes are TRBV9 and TRBJ1-4, with 8 bases lining up with TRBD1. The ends lost 2 bases at V and 8 bases at J; junction bases unmatched: 8. From germline, CDR1 is SGDLS and CDR2 YYNGEE. The CDR3 loop spans 15 amino acids. The CDR3 reads CASSVTTGAGEKLFF. In DNA, the CDR3 is TGTGCCAGCAGCGTGACGACAGGGGCTGGGGAAAAACTGTTTTTT.

The chain links TRBV18 to TRBJ2-7; 9 bases line up with TRBD1. Trimming removed 3 bases from V and 1 base from J; junction bases left unmatched: 4. Germline values: CDR1 KGHSH, CDR2 LQKENI. This CDR3 has 15 residues. CDR3: CASSPTGGPSYEQYF. For the CDR3, the DNA is TGTGCCAGCTCACCGACAGGGGGGCCATCCTACGAGCAGTACTTC.

The chain uses TRBV23-1 and TRBJ2-5; TRBD1 is a possible D gene (5 bases). TRBV23-1 is classed as an ORF, of uncertain function. The CDR3 totals 16 residues. Trimming pared 0 bases from V and 1 base from J, leaving 12 bases between. The CDR3 reads CASSQSFQGLQETQYF. The CDR3 DNA follows: TGCGCCAGCAGTCAATCGTTTCAGGGTCTCCAAGAGACCCAGTACTTC.

The rearrangement joins TRBV5-1 to TRBJ2-1; TRBD2 is a possible D gene (5 bases). V lost 1 base and J 4 bases, leaving 15 bases between the germline ends. There are 16 residues in the CDR3. Germline assignment: CDR1 SGHRS and CDR2 YFSETQ. Here the CDR3 DNA reads TGCGCCAGCAGCTTGAACGAGGGAGCTGTTTACAATGAGCAGTTCTTC. Its translation: CASSLNEGAVYNEQFF.

This sequence joins TRBV5-6 and TRBJ2-1; 7 nucleotides match TRBD2. There are 17 residues in the CDR3. Germline loops: CDR1 SGHDT, CDR2 YYEEEE. J was trimmed by 7 bases and V by 4 bases; bases with no gene match: 17. The CDR3 protein is CASSPKPLAAGMNEQFF. DNA for the CDR3: TGTGCCAGCAGCCCTAAACCTCTAGCGGCCGGTATGAATGAGCAGTTCTTC. Full variable domain (missing parts from reference TRBV5-6 and TRBJ2-1): DAGVTQSPTHLIKTRGQQVTLRCSPKSGHDTVSWYQQALGQGPQFIFQYYEEEERQRGNFPDRFSGHQFPNYSSELNVNALLLGDSALYLCASSPKPLAAGMNEQFFGPGTRLTVL.

This chain links TRBV6-4 with TRBJ1-2; D gene uncertain. The V and J ends lost 6 bases and 4 bases respectively, with 18 bases between them. Germline CDR1 reads MRHNA; CDR2 reads SNTAGT. CDR3 length: 15 residues. The CDR3 loop is CASSPSRGGIYGYTF. In DNA, the CDR3 is TGTGCCAGCAGCCCCTCCCGCGGCGGAATCTATGGCTACACCTTC.

V gene TRBV29-1 combines with J gene TRBJ1-2; D unclear. This CDR3 is built from 10 residues. The ends were cut back, 2 bases at V and 7 bases at J, with 5 bases in the middle. Per germline, CDR1 SQVTM and CDR2 ANQGSEA. CDR3 residues: CSVENGGYTF. The CDR3 nucleotides are TGCAGCGTTGAAAATGGTGGCTACACCTTC. Drawing the rest from reference TRBV29-1 and TRBJ1-2, the complete variable domain is SAVISQKPSRDICQRGTSLTIQCQVDSQVTMMFWYRQQPGQSLTLIATANQGSEATYESGFVIDKFPISRPNLTFSTLTVSNMSPEDSSIYLCSVENGGYTFGSGTRLTVV.

The chain joins TRBV10-3 to TRBJ2-3; D unclear. The CDR3 runs to 13 residues. The V gene lost 3 bases and the J gene lost 0 bases, with 4 bases spanning the gap. Germline V gives CDR1 ENHRY, CDR2 SYGVKD. The CDR3 loop reads CAISDDSTDTQYF. The CDR3 DNA follows: TGTGCCATCAGTGATGACAGCACAGATACGCAGTATTTT.

CDR3 sequence: CASSQDGTTQETQYF. In DNA, the CDR3 is TGTGCCAGCAGCCAAGACGGGACTACTCAAGAGACCCAGTACTTC. This chain links TRBV14 with TRBJ2-5; TRBD2 matches 7 bases. The length of the CDR3 is 15 residues. V shed 0 bases, J shed 2 bases, and the junction held 3 bases outside the gene matches. CDR1 SGHDN and CDR2 FVKESK come from the germline V gene.

The rearrangement links TRBV4-2 to TRBJ2-7, with 8 bases fitting TRBD2. V was clipped by 5 bases and J by 3 bases; unmatched bases: 6. Germline V gene data show CDR1 as LGHNA and CDR2 as YNFKEQ. The CDR3 runs 14 residues. The CDR3: CASSLQRESYEQYF. DNA of the CDR3: TGTGCCAGCAGCTTGCAGCGGGAGAGCTACGAGCAGTACTTC.

This chain joins TRBV29-1 and TRBJ2-1; D unclear. The germline CDR1 and CDR2 sequences are SQVTM and ANQGSEA. V shed 3 bases and J shed 8 bases, with 11 bases lying between them. This CDR3 is 12 amino acids long. The CDR3 DNA follows: TGCAGCGTTGATGTATTAGTGGATGAGCAGTTCTTC. It specifies CSVDVLVDEQFF.

V is TRBV7-9 and J is TRBJ2-6; D could derive from TRBD1 or TRBD2 (7 bases each). Trimming took 4 bases from V and 0 from J, leaving 13 bases between them. The CDR3 is 17 residues long. CDR1 and CDR2 from the germline V gene are SEHNR and FQNEAQ (reference sequence). Here the CDR3 reads CASSSRGGFSGANVLTF. CDR3 nucleotide sequence: TGTGCCAGCAGCTCCAGGGGGGGGTTCTCTGGGGCCAACGTCCTGACTTTC.

The chain employs TRBV4-2 and TRBJ2-3; D gene ambiguous. Trimming removed 1 base from V and 5 bases from J, with 10 bases in between. Germline CDR1 reads LGHNA; CDR2 reads YNFKEQ. This CDR3 is built from 14 residues. CDR3 residues: CASSQASRGDTQYF. CDR3 nucleotides: TGTGCCAGCAGCCAAGCCTCCCGAGGAGATACGCAGTATTTT.

The gene calls are TRBV6-5 and TRBJ2-7; 8 bases match TRBD1. J lost 2 bases, V lost 6 bases, and 9 bases had no gene match. Germline values: CDR1 MNHEY, CDR2 SVGAGI. The CDR3 has 15 residues. Here the CDR3 reads CASSTGRGLPYEQYF. The DNA for the CDR3 is TGTGCCAGCAGCACCGGCAGGGGGCTCCCCTACGAGCAGTACTTC.

CDR3 bases: TGCAGCGCCTGGGACTTTTCAGAGACCCAGTACTTC. This translates into CSAWDFSETQYF. This chain links TRBV29-1 with TRBJ2-5, with TRBD2 as a possible D gene (6 bases). The CDR3 is 12 amino acids. The germline CDR1 and CDR2 sequences are SQVTM and ANQGSEA. V lost 7 bases and J 4 bases, leaving 13 bases between the germline ends.